One sample yielded the 32 T cell receptor beta chains listed below, sequenced in a study of shared clonotypes between healthy human individuals. As defined, naive CD8 cells were CD45RO-negative and positively selected for CCR7, with terminally differentiated effector memory CD45RA+ cells excluded. Generated by immunoSEQ multiplex PCR, the TCRdb table keeps only in-frame clones and is missing some. The sample lists 2 million to 2.5 million clones, more than 85% occurring once. The sequenced sample was naive CD8+ T cells from PBMCs. Every receptor here comes from a man between 18 and 35 years old in good health. Some clones in this sample may be carry-over from other donors' samples.

The chain carries TRBV7-6 and TRBJ2-1, with 10 bases fitting TRBD2. The CDR3 loop spans 14 amino acids. From germline, CDR1 is SGHVS and CDR2 FNYEAQ. V shed 4 bases and J 10 bases; nucleotides not matched to a gene: 7. CDR3 bases: TGTGCCAGCAGCTCTCTAGCGGGAGAGGAGGAGCAGTTCTTC. This sequence encodes CASSSLAGEEEQFF.

The rearrangement uses TRBV18 and TRBJ1-1, with a weak D call TRBD1 (6 bases). This CDR3 region has 17 residues. V was clipped by 0 bases and J by 3 bases, with 17 bases between them. Per germline, CDR1 KGHSH and CDR2 LQKENI. The CDR3 is CASSPPRGSGEDTEAFF. The CDR3 DNA sequence: TGTGCCAGCTCACCACCCCGAGGGTCAGGGGAAGACACTGAAGCTTTCTTT.

This chain uses TRBV28 with TRBJ2-1; 11 nucleotides match TRBD1. The CDR3 has 14 amino acids. CDR1 MDHEN and CDR2 SYDVKM come from the germline V gene. J was trimmed by 8 bases and V by 5 bases; bases with no gene match: 5. CDR3 nucleotide sequence: TGTGCCAGCAGTCCCCGGGACAGGGGGGATGAGCAGTTCTTC. Amino acids: CASSPRDRGDEQFF.

The chain has TRBV7-8 and TRBJ2-5; 7 bases are a match to TRBD2. The CDR3 consists of 17 residues. V gave up 1 base and J gave up 5 bases; unmatched junction bases: 13. The germline CDR1 and CDR2 sequences are SGHVS and FQNEAQ. The CDR3 here is CASSLVRLAAKMETQYF. The CDR3 coding sequence is TGTGCCAGCAGCTTAGTACGGCTAGCGGCCAAGATGGAGACCCAGTACTTC.

This sequence joins TRBV27 and TRBJ2-1, with TRBD1 identical over 8 bases. The CDR3 is made up of 16 amino acids. Germline CDR1 reads MNHEY; CDR2 reads SMNVEV (reference sequence). The junction had 7 bases not matched to a gene; V was cut back by 4 bases and J by 2 bases. CDR3 sequence (DNA): TGTGCCAGCAGTTCCACCCCGGGACAGGCCTACAATGAGCAGTTCTTC. It specifies CASSSTPGQAYNEQFF.

V gene TRBV5-1 combines with J gene TRBJ2-7, with D hard to call. CDR1 and CDR2 from the germline V gene are SGHRS and YFSETQ. Between the trimmed V and J ends, which lost 0 bases and 4 bases, there was a span of 8 bases. The CDR3 runs to 13 residues. CDR3 sequence: CASSLADNYEQYF. In DNA form, the CDR3 reads TGCGCCAGCAGCTTGGCAGATAATTACGAGCAGTACTTC. The full variable domain, with the rest looked up from reference TRBV5-1 and TRBJ2-7, is KAGVTQTPRYLIKTRGQQVTLSCSPISGHRSVSWYQQTPGQGLQFLFEYFSETQRNKGNFPGRFSGRQFSNSRSEMNVSTLELGDSALYLCASSLADNYEQYFGPGTRLTVT.

V and J are TRBV9 and TRBJ2-1, with 10 nucleotides matching TRBD1. CDR3 length equals 15 residues. Germline CDR1 is SGDLS and CDR2 is YYNGEE. V was pared by 8 bases and J by 0 bases, with 5 bases of the junction left unmatched. In DNA, the CDR3 is TGTGCCAGTAGCCGGGACAGGGGCTCCTACAATGAGCAGTTCTTC. Amino acid sequence: CASSRDRGSYNEQFF. Filled out from reference TRBV9 and TRBJ2-1, the complete variable domain reads DSGVTQTPKHLITATGQRVTLRCSPRSGDLSVYWYQQSLDQGLQFLIQYYNGEERAKGNILERFSAQQFPDLHSELNLSSLELGDSALYFCASSRDRGSYNEQFFGPGTRLTVL.

The V call is TRBV29-1, the J call TRBJ1-1; D gene uncertain. Germline V gene sequence: CDR1 SQVTM, CDR2 ANQGSEA. V was pared by 3 bases and J by 4 bases, with 6 bases between. The CDR3 covers 11 residues. CDR3 in DNA: TGCAGCGTTGATATCGGCACTGAAGCTTTCTTT. This translates into CSVDIGTEAFF. The entire variable domain, with the rest obtained from reference TRBV29-1 and TRBJ1-1, is as follows: SAVISQKPSRDICQRGTSLTIQCQVDSQVTMMFWYRQQPGQSLTLIATANQGSEATYESGFVIDKFPISRPNLTFSTLTVSNMSPEDSSIYLCSVDIGTEAFFGQGTRLTVV.

The chain carries TRBV7-9 and TRBJ2-7; D not certain. This CDR3 has 14 amino acids. The V end lost 4 bases, the J end lost 0 bases, and 10 bases lay between the germline ends. The germline CDR1 and CDR2 sequences are SEHNR and FQNEAQ (reference sequence). CDR3 nucleotides: TGTGCCAGCAGCTCCGGGCCAAGCTCCTACGAGCAGTACTTC. Encoded protein: CASSSGPSSYEQYF.

This chain joins TRBV19 and TRBJ1-2; TRBD1 matches at 8 bases. The germline V gene has CDR1 LNHDA and CDR2 SQIVND (reference sequence). Losses at the gene ends were 5 bases for V and 8 bases for J; bases not matched to a gene: 22. This CDR3 has 18 amino acids. The CDR3 region is CASSSHTGGLLDLSGYTF. The CDR3 DNA reads as TGTGCCAGTAGTTCCCACACAGGGGGACTTTTAGATCTTTCGGGCTACACCTTC.

V usage is TRBV28 and J usage is TRBJ2-7; no definite D call. Germline assignment: CDR1 MDHEN and CDR2 SYDVKM. This CDR3 comprises 14 residues. The V end lost 4 bases, the J end lost 4 bases, and 14 bases lay between the germline ends. In DNA, the CDR3 is TGTGCCAGCAGTTCTTTTAACTACCCGTACGAGCAGTACTTC. Amino acid sequence: CASSSFNYPYEQYF.

The chain employs TRBV30 and TRBJ2-1; D possibly corresponds to TRBD2 (6 bases). The germline V gene encodes CDR1 GTSNPN and CDR2 SVGIG (reference sequence). The CDR3 extends over 17 amino acids. Trimming shortened V by 4 bases and J by 1 base, and 20 bases separated the two germline ends. CDR3 DNA sequence: TGTGCCTGGACTCTTAGACGGGGGAGGTGGTCCTACAATGAGCAGTTCTTC. As protein: CAWTLRRGRWSYNEQFF.

The chain is built from TRBV29-1 and TRBJ2-3, with 8 bases identical to TRBD1. The length of the CDR3 is 14 residues. CDR1 is SQVTM, CDR2 ANQGSEA, per germline. V trimming: 5 bases; J trimming: 2 bases; junction bases outside the gene matches: 6. CDR3 DNA sequence: TGCAGCGTTACCGGGACAGGTCTCACAGATACGCAGTATTTT. As protein: CSVTGTGLTDTQYF.

The chain is built from TRBV27 and TRBJ2-7, with 7 bases aligning to TRBD2. The CDR3 length is 14 residues. V dropped 5 bases and J dropped 6; count of bases not matched to a gene: 10. The germline gives CDR1 MNHEY, CDR2 SMNVEV (reference sequence). CDR3 nucleotides: TGTGCCAGCAGTCCTAGACTAGCCACAGTCGAGCAGTACTTC. It is translated as CASSPRLATVEQYF.

This clone was detected only once. The chain carries TRBV28 and TRBJ2-1; D gene uncertain. CDR3 length: 16 residues. The V end lost 6 bases, the J end lost 6 bases, and 21 bases lay between the germline ends. Germline CDR1 and CDR2: MDHEN and SYDVKM. This CDR3 reads CASSQSLRRPSNEQFF. In nucleotides, the CDR3 is TGTGCCAGCAGCCAAAGCCTGAGACGGCCTTCCAATGAGCAGTTCTTC.

V is TRBV19 and J is TRBJ1-1; TRBD1 agrees at 8 bases. V shed 6 bases and J 3 bases; nucleotides not matched to a gene: 9. The CDR3 is 15 amino acids. Germline V gene sequence: CDR1 LNHDA, CDR2 SQIVND (reference sequence). CDR3 nucleotide sequence: TGTGCCAGTAGGGGAACGATGGACAGGGACACTGAAGCTTTCTTT. Its translation is CASRGTMDRDTEAFF.

V is TRBV28 and J is TRBJ1-5, with TRBD1 as a possible D gene (5 bases). Germline V gene data show CDR1 as MDHEN and CDR2 as SYDVKM. The germline V and J ends were trimmed by 6 bases and 3 bases, with 12 bases remaining between them. CDR3 length equals 14 residues. The CDR3 DNA follows: TGTGCCAGCAGAACCAGACAGTTCAATCAGCCCCAGCATTTT. Protein product: CASRTRQFNQPQHF.

With respect to this clone: Other nucleotide sequences in the sample specify the same CDR3. The V and J genes are TRBV6-6 and TRBJ2-7, with a possible D match to TRBD2 (6 bases). CDR1 MNHNY and CDR2 SVGAGI come from the germline V gene (reference sequence). Deletions cut 0 bases from V and 4 bases from J, with 10 bases between. The CDR3 runs to 14 residues. The CDR3 protein is CASSYSEGPYEQYF. CDR3 DNA sequence: TGTGCCAGCAGTTACTCGGAGGGTCCTTACGAGCAGTACTTC.

The gene calls are TRBV6-5 and TRBJ1-6; D gene uncertain. The V end was cut by 7 bases, the J end by 10 bases, with 11 bases between. The CDR3 runs 12 residues. Germline CDR1 is MNHEY and CDR2 is SVGAGI. The CDR3 bases are TGTGCCAGCACCGAGGCCGGGTCACCCCTCCACTTT. Protein sequence: CASTEAGSPLHF.

This sequence joins TRBV5-8 and TRBJ2-7; D not certain. CDR1 is SGHTS and CDR2 is YDEGEE in the germline V gene. This CDR3 is built from 13 residues. Trimming took 1 base from V and 2 from J, leaving 7 bases between them. For the CDR3, the DNA is TGTGCCAGCAGCTTGTTAAGTGCCTACGAGCAGTACTTC. Its protein product is CASSLLSAYEQYF.

This rearrangement joins TRBV5-6 to TRBJ2-1, with D perhaps TRBD1 or TRBD2 (5 bases each). V was trimmed by 3 bases and J by 3 bases, leaving 16 bases between them. The length of the CDR3 is 16 residues. In germline, CDR1 is SGHDT, CDR2 YYEEEE. CDR3 region: CASSWGTGIYYNEQFF. CDR3 DNA: TGTGCCAGCAGCTGGGGGACGGGGATCTACTACAATGAGCAGTTCTTC. The entire variable domain, with the rest obtained from reference TRBV5-6 and TRBJ2-1, is as follows: DAGVTQSPTHLIKTRGQQVTLRCSPKSGHDTVSWYQQALGQGPQFIFQYYEEEERQRGNFPDRFSGHQFPNYSSELNVNALLLGDSALYLCASSWGTGIYYNEQFFGPGTRLTVL.

This clone occurred once. This chain uses TRBV27 with TRBJ2-7; no definite D call. V was clipped by 5 bases and J by 3 bases, with 11 bases between them. CDR3 size: 13 residues. The germline V gene encodes CDR1 MNHEY and CDR2 SMNVEV (reference sequence). The CDR3 reads CASSPDTIYEQYF. The CDR3 nucleotides are TGTGCCAGCAGTCCAGACACCATCTACGAGCAGTACTTC.

This clone showed up just a few times. The chain couples TRBV19 to TRBJ1-1; 7 positions agree with TRBD1. The ends lost 4 bases at V and 3 bases at J; junction bases unmatched: 5. CDR1 is LNHDA, CDR2 SQIVND, per germline (reference sequence). The CDR3 is 14 residues long. The CDR3 sequence: CASSTGTAYTEAFF. CDR3 coding DNA: TGTGCCAGTAGTACAGGGACAGCCTACACTGAAGCTTTCTTT.

The V and J genes are TRBV28 and TRBJ1-1; D unresolved. Trimming stripped 7 bases from V and 3 bases from J, with 12 bases between. CDR1 and CDR2 (germline): MDHEN, SYDVKM. The CDR3 is 13 amino acids. The DNA of the CDR3 is TGTGCCAGCAACTCCGCGGGATACACTGAAGCTTTCTTT. Translation gives CASNSAGYTEAFF.

The chain recombines TRBV11-2 with TRBJ1-4, with D possibly being TRBD1 (5 bases). Germline V CDR1 and CDR2: SGHAT, FQNNGV. This CDR3 contains 13 residues. With 1 base removed from V and 15 bases from J, the gap between germline ends came to 15 bases. In DNA form, the CDR3 reads TGTGCCAGCAGCTTAGTAGAATCGGACAAGATGTTTTTT. It codes for CASSLVESDKMFF. The whole variable domain, remainder taken from reference TRBV11-2 and TRBJ1-4, is EAGVAQSPRYKIIEKRQSVAFWCNPISGHATLYWYQQILGQGPKLLIQFQNNGVVDDSQLPKDRFSAERLKGVDSTLKIQPAKLEDSAVYLCASSLVESDKMFFGSGTQLSVL.

CDR3 loop: CASSLVVRASEQYF. The CDR3 DNA reads as TGCGCCAGCAGCTTGGTTGTTAGAGCAAGCGAGCAGTACTTC. V is TRBV5-1 and J is TRBJ2-7; unclear D gene. The V end lost 0 bases, the J end lost 6 bases, and 13 bases lay between the germline ends. Germline lookup yields CDR1 SGHRS and CDR2 YFSETQ. This CDR3 is 14 amino acids long.

The CDR3 region has the DNA TGTGCCAGCAGTCCCCACCGGCAGACCTACAATGAGCAGTTCTTC. Amino acid sequence: CASSPHRQTYNEQFF. The chain couples TRBV2 to TRBJ2-1; D is uncertain. The ends were cut back, 5 bases at V and 2 bases at J, with 13 bases in the middle. Per germline, CDR1 SNHLY and CDR2 FYNNEI. The CDR3 extends over 15 amino acids.

V usage is TRBV7-9 and J usage is TRBJ2-7, with unresolved D. Trimming stripped 8 bases from V and 0 bases from J, with 11 bases between. The CDR3 is 13 amino acids. Germline V gene data show CDR1 as SEHNR and CDR2 as FQNEAQ (reference sequence). The CDR3 region has the DNA TGTGCCAGCCAGCCCCCCGACTCCTACGAGCAGTACTTC. Translated, it gives CASQPPDSYEQYF.

The chain couples TRBV9 to TRBJ2-1; 13 bases match TRBD2. CDR1 is SGDLS, CDR2 YYNGEE, per germline. This CDR3 spans 16 amino acids. J lost 7 bases, V lost 3 bases, and 7 bases had no gene match. In DNA form, the CDR3 reads TGTGCCAGCAGCGCCCCCAGGACTAGCGGGAGAAATGAGCAGTTCTTC. It encodes CASSAPRTSGRNEQFF.

The chain links TRBV4-2 to TRBJ1-1, with D perhaps matching TRBD1 (6 bases). Germline CDR1 and CDR2: LGHNA and YNFKEQ. The CDR3 has 19 residues. With 0 bases removed from V and 0 bases from J, the gap between germline ends came to 20 bases. CDR3 DNA sequence: TGTGCCAGCAGCCAAGAGTGGGATAGGGGGATTCAAATGAACACTGAAGCTTTCTTT. Amino acids: CASSQEWDRGIQMNTEAFF.

V and J are TRBV27 and TRBJ2-5; a possible D gene is TRBD2 (7 bases). The ends were cut back, 6 bases at V and 3 bases at J, with 20 bases in the middle. From germline, CDR1 is MNHEY and CDR2 SMNVEV (reference sequence). The CDR3 runs to 16 residues. Here the CDR3 reads CASSPNREGLEETQYF. The CDR3 nucleotides read TGTGCCAGCAGCCCCAACAGGGAGGGGTTAGAAGAGACCCAGTACTTC.

V is TRBV9 and J is TRBJ1-1; TRBD1 might be the D (5 bases). V gave up 0 bases and J gave up 4 bases, with 10 bases separating them. This CDR3 spans 14 amino acids. Germline V gene lookup returns CDR1 SGDLS and CDR2 YYNGEE. CDR3 sequence: CASSVANGATEAFF. CDR3 DNA sequence: TGTGCCAGCAGCGTAGCTAATGGGGCCACTGAAGCTTTCTTT.